A selection of T cell receptor beta chains follows, all from one sample in a study of technical replicates of blood from several donors. Produced via immunoSEQ multiplex PCR; TCRdb's table is partial and in-frame only. The repertoire holds about 89,000 clones, with around 95% as singletons. The specimen was T cells isolated from PBMCs. Receptors were obtained from a human donor in good health. CDR3s include the opening cysteine and the closing phenylalanine or tryptophan. Fields, in order: D gene, clone size, V gene, J gene, CDR3 DNA, CDR3 protein. A D gene is named only where the DNA matches it firmly. Not all rows give a size; the values are once, few, many and, for expanded clones, a class.

.	once	TRBV19	TRBJ1-6	TGTGCCAGTAGTATAGACGGACAGACAGCGAGCTCCTATAATTCACCCCTCCACTTT	CASSIDGQTASSYNSPLHF
TRBD1	.	TRBV5-1	TRBJ2-3	TGCGCCAGCAGCCAGGGACAGGCGGCTAGCACAGATACGCAGTATTTT	CASSQGQAASTDTQYF
.	.	TRBV7-9	TRBJ1-2	TGTGCCAGCAGCTTAACAGGTCTTAACTATGGCTACACCTTC	CASSLTGLNYGYTF
.	.	TRBV7-9	TRBJ1-6	TGTGCCAGCAGCTTAGGGTCTCTCAGGGACACTCGGAATTCACCCCTCCACTTT	CASSLGSLRDTRNSPLHF
.	.	TRBV18	TRBJ2-1	TGTGCCAGCTCACCTCGGACAGGGACTCGGAGCGGGGTCAAGGATGAGCAGTTCTTC	CASSPRTGTRSGVKDEQFF
.	.	TRBV4-1	TRBJ1-2	TGCGCCAGCAGCCAAGACCCGGCCTGGCGGTATGGCTACACCTTC	CASSQDPAWRYGYTF
.	.	TRBV30	TRBJ1-1	TGTGCCTGGAGTAGAGAGGGTATAAAGACTGAAGCTTTCTTT	CAWSREGIKTEAFF
.	.	TRBV5-1	TRBJ1-2	TGCGCCAGCAGCTTAGAGATGTGGGGGGCTAACTATGGCTACACCTTC	CASSLEMWGANYGYTF
TRBD1	few	TRBV10-1	TRBJ2-7	TGCGCCAGCAGTACGACAGGGGTCGAGCAGTACTTC	CASSTTGVEQYF
.	.	TRBV23-1	TRBJ2-1	TGCGCCAATACCACCTCTTCGAGGGTCAATGAGCAGTTCTTC	CANTTSSRVNEQFF
.	once	TRBV5-4	TRBJ1-1	TGTGCCAGCAGCCTAATAAACACTGAAGCTTTCTTT	CASSLINTEAFF
.	.	TRBV19	TRBJ1-1	TGTGCCAGTAGTATATCCGTGGCAGGGAACACTGAAGCTTTCTTT	CASSISVAGNTEAFF
TRBD2	.	TRBV11-2	TRBJ2-2	TGTGCCAGCAGTCCTCGACTAGCGGGAGATGACACCGGGGAGCTGTTTTTT	CASSPRLAGDDTGELFF
.	.	TRBV5-1	TRBJ1-4	TGCGCCAGCAGCTTGGGAGTTGCAACTAATGAAAAACTGTTTTTT	CASSLGVATNEKLFF
TRBD2	.	TRBV6-1	TRBJ2-3	TGTGCCAGCAGTGAATCCCGGGGGCTAGCGGGGTTCACAGATACGCAGTATTTT	CASSESRGLAGFTDTQYF
TRBD1	.	TRBV5-1	TRBJ2-5	TGCGCCAGCAGCAACCCCCGGGACAGGGGTGAGACCCAGTACTTC	CASSNPRDRGETQYF
TRBD1	.	TRBV14	TRBJ1-1	TGTGCCAGCAGCCATGACAGGGACAGGAACACTGAAGCTTTCTTT	CASSHDRDRNTEAFF
TRBD2	.	TRBV19	TRBJ2-1	TGTGCCAGTAGTATACGGACTAGCGGGCAATACAATGAGCAGTTCTTC	CASSIRTSGQYNEQFF
TRBD2	.	TRBV10-3	TRBJ2-1	TGTGCCATCAGTGCAGGGACTAGCGGGAGCCTCACGTCCTACAATGAGCAGTTCTTC	CAISAGTSGSLTSYNEQFF
.	once	TRBV30	TRBJ2-7	TGTGCCTGGAGTGTAGGCAGGTACGAGCAGTACTTC	CAWSVGRYEQYF
.	.	TRBV29-1	TRBJ2-1	TGCAGCGTTGGTGATGGTCCGGAGTACAATGAGCAGTTCTTC	CSVGDGPEYNEQFF
TRBD2	.	TRBV28	TRBJ2-3	TGTGCCAGCAGTTCCATTAGCGGGATAGGTGCAGATACGCAGTATTTT	CASSSISGIGADTQYF
TRBD1	once	TRBV7-9	TRBJ2-7	TGTGCCAGCTGCGAAGGGACAGGGGGAAGTTCCTACGAGCAGTACTTC	CASCEGTGGSSYEQYF
.	.	TRBV4-1	TRBJ1-2	TGCGCCAGCAGCCATCAACAGGGTACCTATGGCTACACCTTC	CASSHQQGTYGYTF